Following are 5 T cell receptor beta chains from one sample sequenced in a study of blood T cell repertoires in COVID-19 (dated by TCRdb to 2020 to 2021). Library construction relied on the immunoSEQ multiplex PCR assay. Here the immuneACCESS table is served through TCRdb, limited to in-frame sequences with V and J called. Missing clones are a known gap in these copies; in checked studies unresolved V genes cover under half, and the rest lacks a known reason. Here the sample has fewer than 95,000 clones; approximately 88% occur a single time. Of the sample, over 0.35% is held by the ten largest clones. Material: peripheral blood. These receptors all come from a man in his fifties or sixties with acute or convalescent COVID-19.

This clone was seen a single time. V gene TRBV29-1 combines with J gene TRBJ2-2; maybe TRBD1 (6 bases). CDR3 length equals 16 residues. CDR1 SQVTM and CDR2 ANQGSEA come from the germline V gene. V gave up 4 bases and J gave up 3 bases, with 18 bases separating them. The CDR3 DNA reads as TGCAGCGTTGTATTACAGGGCAAAACCTACACCGGGGAGCTGTTTTTT. It codes for CSVVLQGKTYTGELFF.

This clone was seen a single time. The rearrangement joins TRBV25-1 to TRBJ1-2; D gene ambiguous. Trimming took 0 bases from V and 6 from J, leaving 8 bases between them. This CDR3 spans 13 amino acids. CDR1 is MGHDK and CDR2 is SYGVNS in the germline V gene. CDR3 residues: CASSEYPVNGYTF. The CDR3 DNA reads as TGTGCCAGCAGTGAATATCCAGTCAATGGCTACACCTTC.

The chain joins TRBV6-5 to TRBJ1-2; 9 nucleotides align to TRBD1. The CDR3 consists of 13 residues. Trimming cost V 6 bases and J 8 bases; bases outside gene matches: 7. Per the germline V gene, CDR1 is MNHEY and CDR2 is SVGAGI. CDR3 nucleotide sequence: TGTGCCAGCAGAACGGGACAGGGAGTCGGCTACACCTTC. This translates into CASRTGQGVGYTF.

The CDR3 region has the DNA TGTGCCAGCAGCCGCGCTCAAGAGACCCAGTACTTC. Encoded protein: CASSRAQETQYF. This sequence joins TRBV6-5 and TRBJ2-5, with D hard to call. CDR1 is MNHEY and CDR2 is SVGAGI in the germline V gene. The CDR3 is made up of 12 amino acids. V was trimmed by 6 bases and J by 2 bases, leaving 7 bases between them.

The V gene is TRBV6-5, the J gene TRBJ1-3, with D tentatively TRBD1 (5 bases). Germline CDR1 MNHEY, CDR2 SVGAGI. V lost 6 bases, J lost 3 bases, and 12 bases lay in between. The CDR3 runs to 14 residues. Here the CDR3 reads CASSGTGDGNTIYF. CDR3 nucleotide sequence: TGTGCCAGCAGCGGGACTGGCGATGGAAACACCATATATTTT.